This T cell receptor beta chain was recorded in a study of cytomegalovirus exposure and HLA in healthy donors. Germline CDR1 MNHEY, CDR2 SVGAGI. After removal of 8 bases from V and 3 bases from J, the junction contained 8 bases not matched to a gene. The CDR3 sequence is 15 residues long. This PCR relied on a set of 60 Vbeta primers and 13 Jbeta primers. Sequencing used immunoSEQ multiplex PCR; TCRdb keeps in-frame clones, though not all of them. The table shows some 67,000 clones, with 60% to 80% occurring only once. This clonotype was sampled from a man aged 55 to 70 in good health and CMV-seropositive. The sequenced sample was PBMCs. The rearrangement links TRBV6-5 to TRBJ2-2; 8 bases line up with TRBD1. The CDR3 DNA sequence: TGTGCCAGCCTACGGACAGGGTTGTACACCGGGGAGCTGTTTTTT. Translation: CASLRTGLYTGELFF.